The 10 T cell receptor beta chains below all came from one sample that was sequenced in a study of molecular identifiers for immune sequencing clone quantification (dated 2018 in TCRdb). Libraries were built with PCR. The sequencing machine was a NextSeq 500. TCRdb applied fastp at Q25 and MiXCR to the public reads, then kept only in-frame beta chains. Merged by CDR3 protein, the rows form single entries marked with the most common genes and DNA. In all, the sample holds some 680,000 distinct CDR3 sequences, and around 25% of those were seen once. The ten largest clonotypes hold 0.78% of the sample. The sample consisted of naive CD8+ T cells from blood, with Jurkat cell RNA spiked in. The meaning of the sample's cell subset or site label: FACS-sorted CD8+CD4-CCR7+CD45RA+ naive T cells. These receptors all come from a human donor in good health. Some libraries in this study had Jurkat cell RNA spiked in.

This clonotype appeared many times. The chain is built from TRBV5-1 and TRBJ2-7, with 7 bases matching TRBD2. The junction had 10 bases not matched to a gene; V was cut back by 4 bases and J by 3 bases. Per the germline V gene, CDR1 is SGHRS and CDR2 is YFSETQ. There are 15 residues in the CDR3. In DNA, the CDR3 is TGCGCCAGCAGCCCCGTCAAGAGCGGGATCTACGAGCAGTACTTC. As protein: CASSPVKSGIYEQYF.

This sequence joins TRBV28 and TRBJ2-7; 7 bases are a match to TRBD1. The V and J ends lost 2 bases and 6 bases, in that order; junction bases with no gene match: 7. This CDR3 is 14 amino acids long. Germline assignment: CDR1 MDHEN and CDR2 SYDVKM. This CDR3 reads CASSLPLTGAEQYF. The CDR3 nucleotides read TGTGCCAGCAGTTTACCTCTTACAGGGGCCGAGCAGTACTTC.

V gene TRBV10-3 combines with J gene TRBJ2-2; D call uncertain. The CDR3 runs 18 residues. Germline assignment: CDR1 ENHRY and CDR2 SYGVKD. Trimming removed 3 bases at V and 3 bases at J, with 20 bases between. CDR3 region: CAISDPPDGSTDTGELFF. In DNA form, the CDR3 reads TGTGCCATCAGTGATCCCCCGGACGGTTCCACAGACACCGGGGAGCTGTTTTTT.

This clonotype has ten or more counts. J is TRBJ1-1 and V is TRBV5-1; possible D gene TRBD1, 6 bases. Looked up from germline, CDR1 is SGHRS and CDR2 is YFSETQ. The length of the CDR3 is 14 residues. Trimming shortened V by 5 bases and J by 5 bases, and 16 bases separated the two germline ends. The CDR3 loop is CASSFTGLRTEAFF. The CDR3 DNA reads as TGCGCCAGCAGTTTTACAGGGTTAAGGACTGAAGCTTTCTTT.

This clonotype was seen more than once but under ten times. V is TRBV19 and J is TRBJ1-5; D might be TRBD1 (6 bases). The length of the CDR3 is 15 residues. Germline lookup yields CDR1 LNHDA and CDR2 SQIVND (reference sequence). Between the trimmed V and J ends, which lost 4 bases and 3 bases, there was a span of 13 bases. CDR3 nucleotides: TGTGCCAGTAGTAACACGGGACACCTCAATCAGCCCCAGCATTTT. As protein: CASSNTGHLNQPQHF.

This clonotype was observed once. A read error is possible here, since a much larger clone lies one base away. This chain uses TRBV20-1 with TRBJ2-3, with D tentatively TRBD2 (6 bases). The germline gives CDR1 DFQATT, CDR2 SNEGSKA (reference sequence). Trimming stripped 2 bases from V and 7 bases from J, with 25 bases between. CDR3 length equals 17 residues. As DNA, the CDR3 is TGCAGTGCTAGATCCTCCCGGGAGCCCCTAAAATCGCATACGCAGTATTTT. Translation: CSARSSREPLKSHTQYF.

This clonotype was seen many times. The rearrangement uses TRBV5-1 and TRBJ1-1, with TRBD1 matching 7 bases. Germline CDR1 and CDR2: SGHRS and YFSETQ. The CDR3 totals 15 residues. V lost 0 bases, J lost 5 bases, and 7 bases stayed unmatched. CDR3: CASSLVGRGFTEAFF. The DNA for the CDR3 is TGCGCCAGCAGCTTGGTGGGCAGGGGGTTTACTGAAGCTTTCTTT.

V gene TRBV21-1 combines with J gene TRBJ2-7; the table's D call, TRBD1, has no DNA check behind it. TRBV21-1 is described as a pseudogene. The length of the CDR3 is 16 residues. In DNA form, the CDR3 reads TGTGCCAGCTGGCGGTCGTGGGACAGGGGCCCCTACGAGCAGTACTTC. The encoded protein is CASWRSWDRGPYEQYF.

This clonotype was seen at least ten times. This chain joins TRBV20-1 and TRBJ1-5; D not resolved. Trimming took 0 bases from V and 5 from J, leaving 8 bases between them. This CDR3 contains 13 residues. Germline V gene sequence: CDR1 DFQATT, CDR2 SNEGSKA (reference sequence). DNA for the CDR3: TGCAGTGCTAGAGATCGCCGGGATCAGCCCCAGCATTTT. It specifies CSARDRRDQPQHF.

This clonotype occurred many times. The J gene is TRBJ2-3, the V gene TRBV23-1; 8 bases map to TRBD1. TRBV23-1 is classed as an ORF, of uncertain function. The CDR3 is 18 residues long. Germline trimming cut 0 bases from V and 4 bases from J; bases unmatched to any gene: 12. The DNA of the CDR3 is TGCGCCAGCAGTCAATCGTCTTTCCAGGGGGCAATTGCAGATACGCAGTATTTT. Amino acids: CASSQSSFQGAIADTQYF.